Presented here are 18 T cell receptor beta chains from one specimen sequenced in a study of T-cell memory formation after mild COVID-19 (dated by TCRdb to the early 2020s). Library preparation employed 5' RACE. The sequencer listed for this sample is Illumina NovaSeq 6000. TCRdb ran its own pipeline on the public reads, namely fastp trimming at Q25 and MiXCR clone calling, and kept in-frame beta chains. Entries are consolidated by CDR3 protein sequence, retaining the most common genes and DNA. The sample table holds about 320,000 distinct CDR3 sequences, of which more than 13% were seen once. Of the sample, under 25% is held by the ten largest clones. Sequencing was done on a sample of PBMCs or a T cell subset sorted from them (not recorded which). These receptor sequences come from a man aged 18 to 30 who had mild COVID-19 (a few samples of this study predate the infection). The sample titles of this study are shuffled in the database, so cell type and time point are left out; the donor was told from shared clones.

This clonotype was recorded a few times. The chain employs TRBV4-3 and TRBJ2-1; D possibly corresponds to TRBD2 (5 bases). This CDR3 has 13 residues. Trimming took 4 bases from V and 8 from J, leaving 12 bases between them. CDR1 and CDR2 (germline): LGHNA, YSLEER. This CDR3 reads CASSLGEGYEQFF. CDR3 bases: TGCGCCAGCAGCCTCGGGGAAGGCTATGAGCAGTTCTTC.

The rearrangement links TRBV30 to TRBJ1-1; D is ambiguous. Germline CDR1 and CDR2: GTSNPN and SVGIG (reference sequence). This CDR3 comprises 14 residues. V dropped 4 bases and J dropped 0 bases, with 12 bases sitting between them. The CDR3 sequence is CAWIQSAMNTEAFF. CDR3 DNA sequence: TGTGCCTGGATCCAGTCTGCTATGAACACTGAAGCTTTCTTT.

The J gene is TRBJ2-4, the V gene TRBV20-1, with 9 bases that match TRBD2. V trimming: 6 bases; J trimming: 5 bases; junction bases outside the gene matches: 11. CDR3 length equals 15 residues. Per germline, CDR1 DFQATT and CDR2 SNEGSKA (reference sequence). The CDR3 DNA reads TGCAGTGCCTCCTCCCTGGCGGGGGGGCAAAACATTCAGTACTTC. It specifies CSASSLAGGQNIQYF.

This clonotype was counted at least ten times. The V gene is TRBV4-2, the J gene TRBJ2-3, with TRBD2 matching 11 bases. The CDR3 is 16 amino acids. The V and J ends lost 0 bases and 1 base, in that order; junction bases with no gene match: 0. Germline lookup yields CDR1 LGHNA and CDR2 YNFKEQ. CDR3 protein: CASSQEGLAGTDTQYF. The CDR3 DNA follows: TGTGCCAGCAGCCAAGAGGGACTAGCGGGCACAGATACGCAGTATTTT.

This clonotype was counted only a few times. The chain employs TRBV29-1 and TRBJ1-2; 10 bases agree with TRBD1. Germline V lookup: CDR1 SQVTM, CDR2 ANQGSEA. Unmatched junction bases numbered 5, after V lost 4 bases and J lost 6 bases. This CDR3 contains 13 residues. CDR3 sequence (DNA): TGCAGCGTTGCCCTGACAGGGGGCAATGGCTACACCTTC. Residues: CSVALTGGNGYTF. The whole variable domain, filled in from reference TRBV29-1 and TRBJ1-2, reads SAVISQKPSRDICQRGTSLTIQCQVDSQVTMMFWYRQQPGQSLTLIATANQGSEATYESGFVIDKFPISRPNLTFSTLTVSNMSPEDSSIYLCSVALTGGNGYTFGSGTRLTVV.

This clonotype appeared many times. J is TRBJ2-1 and V is TRBV6-6; D perhaps matches TRBD2 (5 bases). Germline values: CDR1 MNHNY, CDR2 SVGAGI (reference sequence). The germline V and J ends were trimmed by 6 bases and 1 base, with 7 bases remaining between them. The CDR3 loop spans 13 amino acids. The CDR3 DNA reads as TGTGCCAGCAGCCCGGGGTCCTACAATGAGCAGTTCTTC. This encodes CASSPGSYNEQFF.

The J gene is TRBJ1-2, the V gene TRBV7-8; unclear D gene. CDR3 size: 14 residues. With 5 bases removed from V and 8 bases from J, the gap between germline ends came to 18 bases. Germline lookup yields CDR1 SGHVS and CDR2 FQNEAQ. The DNA for the CDR3 is TGTGCCAGCAGCCCTGCGATAGTGTATGGGGGCTACACCTTC. This translates into CASSPAIVYGGYTF. Complete variable domain (other parts from reference TRBV7-8 and TRBJ1-2): GAGVSQSPRYKVAKRGQDVALRCDPISGHVSLFWYQQALGQGPEFLTYFQNEAQLDKSGLPSDRFFAERPEGSVSTLKIQRTQQEDSAVYLCASSPAIVYGGYTFGSGTRLTVV.

This clonotype was counted only a few times. This chain connects TRBV10-3 to TRBJ2-3, with D possibly matching TRBD1 (7 bases). The CDR3 is 15 amino acids. Trimming left V 11 bases short and J 2 bases short, with 20 bases between. Germline V gene lookup returns CDR1 ENHRY and CDR2 SYGVKD. The CDR3 region has the DNA TGTGCCGCCAGGCAGGGGGGACCACTCACAGATACGCAGTATTTT. Its protein product is CAARQGGPLTDTQYF.

This clonotype showed up just a few times. The J gene is TRBJ1-5, the V gene TRBV3-1, with 7 bases aligning to TRBD1. This CDR3 comprises 14 residues. V lost 5 bases to trimming and J lost 2 bases; unmatched junction nucleotides: 3. Germline CDR1 reads LGHDT; CDR2 reads YNNKEL (reference sequence). Here the CDR3 DNA reads TGTGCCAGCAGCAATACAGGGGGCAATCAGCCCCAGCATTTT. Its translation is CASSNTGGNQPQHF.

This rearrangement joins TRBV27 to TRBJ2-7, with D tentatively TRBD2 (6 bases). CDR3 length: 12 amino acids. The V gene's germline CDR1 is MNHEY and CDR2 SMNVEV (reference sequence). V was pared by 2 bases and J by 7 bases, with 9 bases between. The chain's CDR3 is CASSLVAGEQYF. The CDR3 DNA is TGTGCCAGCAGTTTAGTGGCGGGGGAGCAGTACTTC.

V is TRBV4-2 and J is TRBJ1-1; no reliable D call. This CDR3 spans 16 amino acids. Germline CDR1 reads LGHNA; CDR2 reads YNFKEQ. V gave up 0 bases and J gave up 1 base, with 12 bases separating them. DNA for the CDR3: TGTGCCAGCAGCCAAGATACGGCGAGGAGGAACACTGAAGCTTTCTTT. This gives the protein CASSQDTARRNTEAFF.

CDR3 sequence: CSVEGGNPGEAQETQYF. For the CDR3, the DNA is TGCAGCGTTGAAGGGGGAAATCCTGGGGAGGCCCAAGAGACCCAGTACTTC. The chain is built from TRBV29-1 and TRBJ2-5; TRBD2 might be the D (6 bases). The CDR3 totals 17 residues. CDR1 SQVTM and CDR2 ANQGSEA come from the germline V gene. V was clipped by 1 base and J by 1 base, with 19 bases between them.

This clonotype came up a few times. The chain couples TRBV4-1 to TRBJ2-1; D may correspond to TRBD1 or TRBD2 (5 bases each). The V gene lost 7 bases and the J gene lost 7 bases, with 14 bases spanning the gap. The CDR3 runs to 13 residues. Germline assignment: CDR1 MGHRA and CDR2 YSYEKL. The CDR3 here is CASTPGPLNEQFF. The CDR3 DNA is TGCGCCAGCACCCCGGGACCTTTAAATGAGCAGTTCTTC.

This clonotype was observed a few times. The chain carries TRBV20-1 and TRBJ2-2; D might be TRBD1 or TRBD2, each matching 6 bases. The V gene's germline CDR1 is DFQATT and CDR2 SNEGSKA (reference sequence). CDR3 length: 16 amino acids. The ends were cut back, 3 bases at V and 4 bases at J, with 18 bases in the middle. The CDR3 bases are TGCAGTGCTAGCACAATCGGGGGCCTTTTCACCGGGGAGCTGTTTTTT. This sequence encodes CSASTIGGLFTGELFF.

This clonotype has a handful of counts. The chain couples TRBV20-1 to TRBJ2-7, with 7 bases aligning to TRBD1. Germline CDR1 and CDR2: DFQATT and SNEGSKA (reference sequence). J gave up 3 bases and V 3 bases, and 8 bases lay outside the gene matches. The CDR3 covers 14 residues. CDR3 in amino acids: CSASAGTASYEQYV. The CDR3 DNA reads TGCAGTGCTAGCGCCGGGACAGCTAGCTACGAGCAGTACGTC.

The rearrangement links TRBV18 to TRBJ1-5; tentative D call: TRBD1 (6 bases). Germline lookup yields CDR1 KGHSH and CDR2 LQKENI. There are 14 residues in the CDR3. Trimming took 2 bases from V and 7 from J, leaving 12 bases between them. CDR3 amino acids: CASSPIGGRQPQHF. CDR3 bases: TGTGCCAGCTCACCAATCGGGGGCCGACAGCCCCAGCATTTT.

This clonotype was observed a handful of times. The chain combines TRBV20-1 with TRBJ2-7; 7 nucleotides agree with TRBD1. Germline CDR1 reads DFQATT; CDR2 reads SNEGSKA (reference sequence). After removal of 3 bases from V and 1 base from J, the junction contained 0 bases not matched to a gene. The CDR3 covers 12 residues. The CDR3 bases are TGCAGTGCTAGGGACAGGTCCTACGAGCAGTACGTC. Protein sequence: CSARDRSYEQYV.

The V and J genes are TRBV6-2 or TRBV6-3 and TRBJ2-2; no reliable D call. This CDR3 has 15 amino acids. The V and J ends lost 0 bases and 6 bases respectively, with 11 bases between them. Germline assignment: CDR1 MNHEY and CDR2 SVGEGT. The CDR3 region is CASSYSSQAAGELFF. CDR3 nucleotides: TGTGCCAGCAGTTACTCGTCGCAGGCTGCCGGGGAGCTGTTTTTT.